This section outlines one TCR beta chain sequence together with its context. This entry belongs to a study of T cell responses to AZD1222 COVID-19 vaccine. The CDR3 covers 12 residues. Looked up from germline, CDR1 is MDHEN and CDR2 is SYDVKM. The ends were cut back, 3 bases at V and 8 bases at J, with 8 bases in the middle. Assay used: immunoSEQ multiplex PCR; TCRdb lists only in-frame clones, some missing. The data show approximately 120,000 clones, with under 95% seen just once and around 3.3% held by the top ten. The specimen was peripheral blood, collected on day 0 of AZD1222 vaccination. The chain carries TRBV28 and TRBJ2-1; D uncertain. This TCR came from an adult in good health. The CDR3 protein is CASSLSGDEQFF. In DNA, the CDR3 is TGTGCCAGCAGTTTGTCTGGGGATGAGCAGTTCTTC.